This is a list of T cell receptor beta chains from one sample in a study of radiation and T cells in renal cell carcinoma. The data were produced by immunoSEQ multiplex PCR, yet TCRdb's version contains in-frame clones alone and is incomplete. The sample has tens of thousands of clones, around 81% seen once. Source: blood, taken from a patient whose treatment included radiotherapy and nephrectomy. These receptors came from a man aged 45-65 years with renal cell carcinoma. Each CDR3 is given with its conserved first and last residue. The D gene is left open where the match is weak. The listing skips clone size in some rows; elsewhere it reads once, few, many or a size class.

clone size: NA
J gene: TRBJ2-7
V gene: TRBV5-1
D gene: TRBD2
CDR3 DNA: TGCGCCAGCAGCCAACCGACTAGCGTAGACGAGCAGTACTTC
CDR3 protein: CASSQPTSVDEQYF

clone size: NA
J gene: TRBJ2-1
V gene: TRBV6-5
D gene: TRBD1
CDR3 DNA: TGTGCCAGCAGTCCTACGGACAGGGGCCATGAGCAGTTCTTC
CDR3 protein: CASSPTDRGHEQFF

clone size: few
J gene: TRBJ1-1
V gene: TRBV30
D gene: NA
CDR3 DNA: TGTGCCTGGAGTGTGGGGGGGGCAGATAAAGCTTTCTTT
CDR3 protein: CAWSVGGADKAFF

clone size: NA
J gene: TRBJ1-2
V gene: TRBV5-1
D gene: TRBD1
CDR3 DNA: TGCGCCAGCAGCACACAACAGGGGCGGAACTATGGCTACACCTTC
CDR3 protein: CASSTQQGRNYGYTF

clone size: once
J gene: TRBJ2-7
V gene: TRBV7-9
D gene: NA
CDR3 DNA: TGTGCCAGCAGCTTTGGGCCCCTCGAGCAGTACTTC
CDR3 protein: CASSFGPLEQYF

clone size: NA
J gene: TRBJ1-1
V gene: TRBV9
D gene: NA
CDR3 DNA: TGTGCCAGCAGCGAGTTCAACCTTGCGGGGGGTTGGACTGAAGCTTTCTTT
CDR3 protein: CASSEFNLAGGWTEAFF

clone size: NA
J gene: TRBJ2-3
V gene: TRBV28
D gene: NA
CDR3 DNA: TGTGCCAGCAGGATGATAGTGGCGGTAGCAGATACGCAGTATTTT
CDR3 protein: CASRMIVAVADTQYF

clone size: NA
J gene: TRBJ1-5
V gene: TRBV6-5
D gene: NA
CDR3 DNA: TGTGCCAGCAGCCCCCGGGCAAATCAGCCCCAGCATTTT
CDR3 protein: CASSPRANQPQHF

clone size: NA
J gene: TRBJ1-6
V gene: TRBV9
D gene: TRBD1
CDR3 DNA: TGTGCCAGCAGCCCCGACAGGGTAGGTTCACCCCTCCACTTT
CDR3 protein: CASSPDRVGSPLHF

clone size: NA
J gene: TRBJ2-7
V gene: TRBV4-1
D gene: TRBD1
CDR3 DNA: TGCGCCAGCAGCCAAGGAGCTCGAGACAGGGACCCTCGAGAGCAGTACTTC
CDR3 protein: CASSQGARDRDPREQYF

clone size: NA
J gene: TRBJ2-7
V gene: TRBV7-2
D gene: TRBD1
CDR3 DNA: TGTGCCAGCAGCTCGCCGGGACAGCCCTACGAGCAGTACTTC
CDR3 protein: CASSSPGQPYEQYF

clone size: NA
J gene: TRBJ2-7
V gene: TRBV7-7
D gene: NA
CDR3 DNA: TGTGCTAGCAGCTTACGTCGGGACTCCGAGCAGTACTTC
CDR3 protein: CASSLRRDSEQYF

clone size: NA
J gene: TRBJ2-1
V gene: TRBV30
D gene: NA
CDR3 DNA: TGTGCCTGGACTCGAGGGAGTGGCAATGAGCAGTTCTTC
CDR3 protein: CAWTRGSGNEQFF

clone size: NA
J gene: TRBJ2-1
V gene: TRBV11-2
D gene: NA
CDR3 DNA: TGTGCCAGCAGCCCTATGATGAGCTCCTACAATGAGCAGTTCTTC
CDR3 protein: CASSPMMSSYNEQFF

clone size: NA
J gene: TRBJ2-3
V gene: TRBV29-1
D gene: TRBD2
CDR3 DNA: TGCAGCGTTGAAGTTAGCGGGACAGATACGCAGTATTTT
CDR3 protein: CSVEVSGTDTQYF

clone size: NA
J gene: TRBJ1-1
V gene: TRBV7-2
D gene: NA
CDR3 DNA: TGTGCCAGCAGCTTACAGGGCGGGGCTGAAGCTTTCTTT
CDR3 protein: CASSLQGGAEAFF

clone size: NA
J gene: TRBJ2-2
V gene: TRBV7-9
D gene: TRBD1
CDR3 DNA: TGTGCCAGCAGCAAAGGGGGCCCCGGCCCCGGGGAGCTGTTTTTT
CDR3 protein: CASSKGGPGPGELFF

clone size: NA
J gene: TRBJ2-7
V gene: TRBV6-5
D gene: NA
CDR3 DNA: TGTGCCAGCAGGAAGCCACTTTCCTACGAGCAGTACTTC
CDR3 protein: CASRKPLSYEQYF

clone size: once
J gene: TRBJ2-3
V gene: TRBV5-1
D gene: TRBD1
CDR3 DNA: TGCGCCAGCAGCCTTGATACAGGGGGAGATACGCAGTATTTT
CDR3 protein: CASSLDTGGDTQYF

clone size: NA
J gene: TRBJ1-3
V gene: TRBV19
D gene: TRBD1
CDR3 DNA: TGTGCCAGTCAAGGGGGCGATACGGCTGGAAACACCATATATTTT
CDR3 protein: CASQGGDTAGNTIYF

clone size: NA
J gene: TRBJ2-6
V gene: TRBV29-1
D gene: TRBD1
CDR3 DNA: TGCAGCGTTACAGGGGGCTCTGGGGCCAACGTCCTGACTTTC
CDR3 protein: CSVTGGSGANVLTF

clone size: NA
J gene: TRBJ2-7
V gene: TRBV28
D gene: TRBD1
CDR3 DNA: TGTGCCAGCATGGACCGCGGGACAGGGTCCTACGAGCAGTACTTC
CDR3 protein: CASMDRGTGSYEQYF

clone size: NA
J gene: TRBJ2-1
V gene: TRBV5-4
D gene: TRBD2
CDR3 DNA: TGTGCCAGCAGCGAAGGGACTAGCGGGAGGTATGGTGAGCAGTTCTTC
CDR3 protein: CASSEGTSGRYGEQFF

clone size: NA
J gene: TRBJ2-7
V gene: TRBV18
D gene: TRBD2
CDR3 DNA: TGTGCCAGCTCACCAGGGACTAGCGGTTCCTACGAGCAGTACTTC
CDR3 protein: CASSPGTSGSYEQYF

clone size: NA
J gene: TRBJ2-2
V gene: TRBV27
D gene: TRBD2
CDR3 DNA: TGTGCCAGCAGTCCAGGGACTAGCTACACCGGGGAGCTGTTTTTT
CDR3 protein: CASSPGTSYTGELFF

clone size: once
J gene: TRBJ2-2
V gene: TRBV18
D gene: TRBD2
CDR3 DNA: TGTGCCAGCGCCACCACGACTAGCGGGAGCTCCGGGGAGCTGTTTTTT
CDR3 protein: CASATTTSGSSGELFF

clone size: NA
J gene: TRBJ1-2
V gene: TRBV2
D gene: TRBD1
CDR3 DNA: TGTGCCAGCAGTTTGGACAGGGGGCGAGGCTACACCTTC
CDR3 protein: CASSLDRGRGYTF

clone size: once
J gene: TRBJ1-6
V gene: TRBV2
D gene: NA
CDR3 DNA: TGTGCCAGCAGTGAAGCTCAGGGTTCACCCCTCCACTTT
CDR3 protein: CASSEAQGSPLHF